This TCR beta chain comes out of a study of cytomegalovirus exposure and HLA in healthy donors. Findings and limits, study-wide: Using a false discovery rate of 0.05, a later analysis showed that around 16,000 TCR beta sequences were associated with HLA alleles. Later analysis identified a missense DCLRE1C variant that was linked to TCR beta V- and J-gene trimming.

The PCR was carried out with 60 Vbeta primers and 13 Jbeta primers. Libraries were prepared by immunoSEQ multiplex PCR; TCRdb keeps only in-frame clonotypes and omits some of them. The sample has about 78,000 clones; 72% are singletons. The CDR3 runs to 15 residues. The germline V and J ends were trimmed by 7 bases and 9 bases, with 19 bases remaining between them. The germline V gene encodes CDR1 MNHEY and CDR2 SMNVEV (reference sequence). Remarks on this clone: Its target is not known.

This TCR was recovered from a woman aged 40 to 55 in good health and CMV-seropositive. The rearrangement uses TRBV27 and TRBJ1-6; possibly TRBD1 for D (6 bases). Sequencing was performed on PBMCs. CDR3 DNA sequence: TGTGCCAGCAAAGGGGGGGGCAGTACACCTTCACCCCTCCACTTT. Protein: CASKGGGSTPSPLHF.